The T cell receptor (beta chain) described here comes from a study of T cell repertoires in cytomegalovirus infection. Study summary: Signatures in public TCR beta sequences pointed to both CMV infection and matching HLA type.

TCRdb reanalysed the reads using MiXCR and keeps one entry per CDR3 protein. The sample has 200,000 to 250,000 distinct CDR3 sequences, roughly 22% seen once. General study points: What dominated the ex vivo response were HLA-C-restricted CMV-specific TCR beta clonotypes.

At least ten counts were recorded for this clonotype. Its antigen is not identified. The sequencing input was CD8+ T cells from PBMCs. This TCR was sampled from a human donor in good health (CMV status not recorded). Some clones in this sample may be carry-over from other donors' samples.

The CDR3 DNA is TGTGCCAGCAGCCCATGGACAGACACAGATACGCAGTATTTT. Translating gives CASSPWTDTDTQYF. This chain links TRBV7-6 with TRBJ2-3, with D perhaps matching TRBD1 (6 bases). The V end was cut by 5 bases, the J end by 2 bases, with 11 bases between. CDR3 size: 14 residues. Germline loops: CDR1 SGHVS, CDR2 FNYEAQ.